This passage covers 17 T cell receptor beta chains from one sample sequenced in a study of cytomegalovirus exposure and HLA in healthy donors. Here immunoSEQ multiplex PCR was the method, and the copy in TCRdb shows in-frame clones only, minus some. The profile shows about 130,000 clones, around 90% of them singletons. The sequenced sample was PBMCs. Receptors were obtained from a woman between 18 and 29 years old in good health and CMV-seronegative.

The chain links TRBV25-1 to TRBJ2-7, with TRBD1 as a possible D gene (5 bases). The CDR3 totals 14 residues. The ends were cut back, 1 base at V and 2 bases at J, with 9 bases in the middle. Germline CDR1 reads MGHDK; CDR2 reads SYGVNS. DNA for the CDR3: TGTGCCAGCAGTGAATCCAACAGGCCCTACGAGCAGTACTTC. It translates to CASSESNRPYEQYF.

The CDR3 protein is CASSLVSSGPHNEQFF. The CDR3 DNA reads TGCGCCAGCAGCTTGGTTTCCAGCGGGCCTCACAATGAGCAGTTCTTC. This chain connects TRBV5-1 to TRBJ2-1; perhaps TRBD2 as D (6 bases). Deletions cut 0 bases from V and 5 bases from J, with 15 bases between. CDR3 length: 16 amino acids. CDR1 and CDR2 (germline): SGHRS, YFSETQ.

The chain has TRBV6-5 and TRBJ2-7, with D hard to call. The V end was cut by 6 bases, the J end by 4 bases, with 13 bases between. CDR3 length equals 13 residues. The germline V gene has CDR1 MNHEY and CDR2 SVGAGI. This CDR3 is CASRESTAYEQYF. CDR3 in DNA: TGTGCCAGCAGGGAATCTACAGCTTACGAGCAGTACTTC.

V usage is TRBV10-2 and J usage is TRBJ2-7, with a possible D match to TRBD2 (6 bases). V lost 6 bases and J lost 7, with 19 bases in between. The CDR3 consists of 14 residues. Germline CDR1 and CDR2: WSHSY and SAAADI. As DNA, the CDR3 is TGCGCCAGCAGGGGGTCCGGGACTCCGACGGAGCAGTACTTC. It is translated as CASRGSGTPTEQYF.

The rearrangement links TRBV4-1 to TRBJ2-7; TRBD2 is a possible D gene (5 bases). The CDR3 loop spans 15 amino acids. The germline CDR1 and CDR2 sequences are MGHRA and YSYEKL. With 0 bases removed from V and 2 bases from J, the gap between germline ends came to 11 bases. The CDR3 loop reads CASSQDDGLTYEQYF. DNA of the CDR3: TGCGCCAGCAGCCAAGATGATGGACTCACCTACGAGCAGTACTTC.

In this sample, this clone turned up a few times. The chain couples TRBV19 to TRBJ2-7; 8 bases are a match to TRBD2. The J segment lost 4 bases and the V segment lost 6 bases, leaving 5 bases of the junction unmatched. The CDR3 runs to 13 residues. Germline V gene data show CDR1 as LNHDA and CDR2 as SQIVND (reference sequence). The CDR3 loop reads CASSGGRNYEQYF. The CDR3 DNA reads as TGTGCCAGTAGCGGCGGGAGGAATTACGAGCAGTACTTC.

The chain links TRBV27 to TRBJ2-3, with D maybe TRBD2 (6 bases). The CDR3 is 16 residues long. The V end was cut by 6 bases, the J end by 4 bases, with 20 bases between. The V gene's germline CDR1 is MNHEY and CDR2 SMNVEV (reference sequence). CDR3: CASSPKRVRGADTQYF. In DNA form, the CDR3 reads TGTGCCAGCAGCCCGAAGCGGGTGCGGGGCGCAGATACGCAGTATTTT.

J is TRBJ2-7 and V is TRBV11-3; tentatively, D is TRBD1 (6 bases). There are 14 residues in the CDR3. V lost 4 bases and J lost 2, with 12 bases in between. Germline values: CDR1 SGHNT, CDR2 YENEEA. DNA of the CDR3: TGTGCCAGCAGCTCGGGCAGGGACACCTACGAGCAGTACTTC. Translated, it gives CASSSGRDTYEQYF. The variable domain in full, completed from reference TRBV11-3 and TRBJ2-7, reads EAGVVQSPRYKIIEKKQPVAFWCNPISGHNTLYWYLQNLGQGPELLIRYENEEAVDDSQLPKDRFSAERLKGVDSTLKIQPAELGDSAVYLCASSSGRDTYEQYFGPGTRLTVT.

V is TRBV14 and J is TRBJ2-1; 7 bases line up with TRBD2. This CDR3 is 16 amino acids long. CDR1 and CDR2 from the germline V gene are SGHDN and FVKESK. With 0 bases clipped from V and 9 bases from J, the junction kept 11 bases outside the gene matches. DNA for the CDR3: TGTGCCAGCAGCCAAGATGGACTAGGAGTGGTTGGTGAGCAGTTCTTC. Its translation is CASSQDGLGVVGEQFF. The full variable domain, with the rest looked up from reference TRBV14 and TRBJ2-1, is EAGVTQFPSHSVIEKGQTVTLRCDPISGHDNLYWYRRVMGKEIKFLLHFVKESKQDESGMPNNRFLAERTGGTYSTLKVQPAELEDSGVYFCASSQDGLGVVGEQFFGPGTRLTVL.

This sequence joins TRBV4-1 and TRBJ2-7; D possibly corresponds to TRBD2 (7 bases). The germline CDR1 and CDR2 sequences are MGHRA and YSYEKL. The V end was cut by 2 bases, the J end by 2 bases, with 10 bases between. CDR3 length: 14 amino acids. For the CDR3, the DNA is TGCGCCAGCAGCCAACCGGGGGGCCCCTACGAGCAGTACTTC. This sequence encodes CASSQPGGPYEQYF.

The gene calls are TRBV15 and TRBJ2-1, with 12 bases fitting TRBD2. The CDR3 extends over 18 amino acids. Germline-derived CDR1 and CDR2 are LNHNV and YYDKDF (reference sequence). V shed 1 base and J 2 bases; nucleotides not matched to a gene: 6. The DNA of the CDR3 is TGTGCCACCAGCAGAGGGGCTAGCGGGAGGGCCGCCTACAATGAGCAGTTCTTC. It yields the protein CATSRGASGRAAYNEQFF.

The chain combines TRBV29-1 with TRBJ2-1; 7 nucleotides match TRBD2. The CDR3 length is 14 residues. The junction had 2 bases not matched to a gene; V was cut back by 3 bases and J by 0 bases. Germline CDR1 is SQVTM and CDR2 is ANQGSEA. The CDR3 region is CSVDGGSSYNEQFF. The CDR3 nucleotides are TGCAGCGTTGATGGCGGGAGCTCCTACAATGAGCAGTTCTTC.

J is TRBJ1-5 and V is TRBV6-5; tentatively, D is TRBD1 (5 bases). Trimming took 4 bases from V and 6 from J, leaving 16 bases between them. This CDR3 region has 15 residues. CDR1 is MNHEY, CDR2 SVGAGI, per germline. In DNA, the CDR3 is TGTGCCAGCAGTTCTGGCAGGGTGATCGGTCAGCCCCAGCATTTT. Protein product: CASSSGRVIGQPQHF.

The chain recombines TRBV5-1 with TRBJ2-2, with 12 bases matching TRBD2. V shed 0 bases and J 6 bases; nucleotides not matched to a gene: 6. This CDR3 region has 17 residues. Looked up from germline, CDR1 is SGHRS and CDR2 is YFSETQ. The CDR3 DNA sequence: TGCGCCAGCAGCTTGGCTAGCGGGAGGGCAGGCGCCGGGGAGCTGTTTTTT. It specifies CASSLASGRAGAGELFF.

This clone was observed a single time. V and J are TRBV7-9 and TRBJ2-3, with 7 positions matching TRBD2. The CDR3 contains 15 residues. J was trimmed by 7 bases and V by 6 bases; bases with no gene match: 13. Germline-derived CDR1 and CDR2 are SEHNR and FQNEAQ (reference sequence). In DNA, the CDR3 is TGTGCCAGCAGTTCGGAGCGGGAATTCATGAATACGCAGTATTTT. Encoded protein: CASSSEREFMNTQYF.

The sample holds a few counts of this clone. This chain connects TRBV5-1 to TRBJ2-7; 7 bases are a match to TRBD2. Germline CDR1 and CDR2: SGHRS and YFSETQ. Germline trimming cut 0 bases from V and 10 bases from J; bases unmatched to any gene: 16. There are 16 residues in the CDR3. CDR3 DNA: TGCGCCAGCAGCTTGGATCCAGCGGGACGGTCTAAGGAACAGTACTTC. Its translation: CASSLDPAGRSKEQYF.

The chain couples TRBV18 to TRBJ2-3; 9 nucleotides agree with TRBD2. The CDR3 totals 15 residues. V dropped 2 bases and J dropped 4; count of bases not matched to a gene: 4. Looked up from germline, CDR1 is KGHSH and CDR2 is LQKENI. The CDR3 loop reads CASSPNSGSSDTQYF. Written as DNA, the CDR3 is TGTGCCAGCTCACCAAATAGCGGGAGTTCAGATACGCAGTATTTT.